What follows are 13 T cell receptor beta chains derived from one specimen sequenced in a study of identifying expanded T cells in peripheral blood. Produced via immunoSEQ multiplex PCR; TCRdb's table is partial and in-frame only. The sample lists roughly 96,000 clones; roughly 90% were seen once. The sequenced sample consisted of blood. The receptors originated from a person between 18 and 75 years old in good health.

This clone showed up just once. The chain recombines TRBV12-5 with TRBJ1-1; possibly TRBD1 for D (5 bases). The CDR3 spans 16 residues. The V end lost 0 bases, the J end lost 1 base, and 12 bases lay between the germline ends. The germline V gene has CDR1 LGHNT and CDR2 FRNRAP. CDR3 nucleotides: TGTGCTAGTGGTTTGGTACTGGGCAGGGCGAACACTGAAGCTTTCTTT. Protein product: CASGLVLGRANTEAFF. Full variable domain (remainder filled in from reference TRBV12-5 and TRBJ1-1): DARVTQTPRHKVTEMGQEVTMRCQPILGHNTVFWYRQTMMQGLELLAYFRNRAPLDDSGMPKDRFSAEMPDATLATLKIQPSEPRDSAVYFCASGLVLGRANTEAFFGQGTRLTVV.

The J gene is TRBJ2-5, the V gene TRBV5-4; D is possibly TRBD2 (5 bases). CDR1 and CDR2 from the germline V gene are SGHNT and YYREEE (reference sequence). Trimming stripped 4 bases from V and 10 bases from J, with 14 bases between. This CDR3 has 12 amino acids. The CDR3 protein is CASSPSGVGQYF. The CDR3 DNA sequence: TGTGCCAGCAGCCCGTCCGGGGTTGGCCAGTACTTC.

This clone was recorded once. CDR3 sequence reads: CASSLALTGNYGYTF. CDR3 coding DNA: TGCGCCAGCAGCTTGGCCCTTACGGGTAACTATGGCTACACCTTC. The chain employs TRBV5-1 and TRBJ1-2, with unresolved D. The CDR3 sequence is 15 residues long. V was shortened by 0 bases and J by 1 base, with 10 bases between the two germline ends. Germline loops: CDR1 SGHRS, CDR2 YFSETQ.

This chain's CDR3 is CASSRTSGINDRSRNEQFF. Here the CDR3 DNA reads TGTGCCAGTAGTCGGACTAGCGGGATAAATGACCGGTCTCGTAATGAGCAGTTCTTC. The chain has TRBV19 and TRBJ2-1, with 12 bases lining up with TRBD2. Per germline, CDR1 LNHDA and CDR2 SQIVND (reference sequence). The CDR3 spans 19 residues. The V gene end was trimmed by 5 bases and the J gene end by 7 bases; junction bases not matched to a gene: 18.

The V and J genes are TRBV7-9 and TRBJ1-1; D not resolved. From germline, CDR1 is SEHNR and CDR2 FQNEAQ (reference sequence). There are 14 residues in the CDR3. Trimming removed 3 bases at V and 2 bases at J, with 10 bases between. The CDR3 bases are TGTGCCAGCAGCTTCTCCGGGGTTAACACTGAAGCTTTCTTT. Translated, it gives CASSFSGVNTEAFF.

On this clone itself: Mismatch with germline at one junction end may stem from a read error. This rearrangement joins TRBV19 to TRBJ1-5, with D perhaps matching TRBD1 (5 bases). The length of the CDR3 is 15 residues. Germline loops: CDR1 LNHDA, CDR2 SQIVND (reference sequence). CDR3 sequence: CASSIAGFGVQLQHF. The DNA of the CDR3 is TGTGCCAGTAGTATTGCAGGGTTCGGCGTTCAGCTCCAGCATTTT.

V gene TRBV4-2 combines with J gene TRBJ2-1, with D perhaps TRBD1 (6 bases). Germline V gives CDR1 LGHNA, CDR2 YNFKEQ. V was trimmed by 0 bases and J by 13 bases, leaving 22 bases between them. The CDR3 has 16 residues. The CDR3 loop is CASSQEWTFRGGPQFF. In DNA form, the CDR3 reads TGTGCCAGCAGCCAAGAGTGGACTTTTCGTGGGGGCCCTCAGTTCTTC.

This clone was observed a single time. The genes are TRBV29-1 and TRBJ2-5; weak D call: TRBD1 (5 bases). The CDR3 is made up of 14 amino acids. The germline V and J ends were trimmed by 6 bases and 6 bases, with 20 bases remaining between them. Germline V gene sequence: CDR1 SQVTM, CDR2 ANQGSEA. CDR3 loop: CSVKSDTTIKTQYF. As DNA, the CDR3 is TGCAGCGTCAAGTCGGACACTACGATAAAGACCCAGTACTTC.

CDR3 in amino acids: CASSRRGLPQETQYF. The CDR3 coding sequence is TGTGCCAGCAGCCGACGGGGACTACCACAAGAGACCCAGTACTTC. V usage is TRBV2 and J usage is TRBJ2-5, with TRBD2 matching over 7 bases. V shed 6 bases, J shed 2 bases, and the junction held 9 bases outside the gene matches. The germline CDR1 and CDR2 sequences are SNHLY and FYNNEI. The CDR3 sequence is 15 residues long.

The V and J genes are TRBV2 and TRBJ2-7; a weak D match, TRBD2 (6 bases). Trimming left V 2 bases short and J 3 bases short, with 14 bases between. The CDR3 is 15 residues long. Germline V CDR1 and CDR2: SNHLY, FYNNEI. This CDR3 is CASSEIAAGGYEQYF. The CDR3 DNA sequence: TGTGCCAGCAGTGAAATCGCAGCCGGGGGCTACGAGCAGTACTTC.

This chain uses TRBV6-4 with TRBJ2-1, with D unclear. The V and J ends lost 2 bases and 1 base respectively, with 15 bases between them. Germline V CDR1 and CDR2: MRHNA, SNTAGT. The CDR3 is 17 amino acids. The CDR3 reads CASSDGSNSVSYNEQFF. The CDR3 nucleotides are TGTGCCAGCAGTGACGGGTCAAACAGCGTATCCTACAATGAGCAGTTCTTC.

The chain employs TRBV20-1 and TRBJ1-2; D is unclear. V lost 6 bases to trimming and J lost 3 bases, with 8 bases between them. This CDR3 has 11 amino acids. In germline, CDR1 is DFQATT, CDR2 SNEGSKA (reference sequence). The CDR3 reads CSATKDYGYTF. The CDR3 nucleotides read TGCAGTGCAACCAAGGACTATGGCTACACCTTC.

The gene calls are TRBV10-2 and TRBJ2-2, with D unclear. The CDR3 spans 13 residues. In germline, CDR1 is WSHSY, CDR2 SAAADI. Trimming took off 5 bases at V and 4 bases at J, with 8 bases between the two ends. The CDR3 loop is CASSYRTTGELFF. The CDR3 bases are TGCGCCAGCAGTTACCGTACCACCGGGGAGCTGTTTTTT.